Listed below are T cell receptor beta chains from one sample, sequenced in a study of regulatory T cells in long-lasting Graves disease. TCRdb independently ran MiXCR on the multiplex PCR reads; one entry per CDR3 protein. Among approximately 400,000 distinct CDR3 sequences, approximately 25% were seen once, and the ten largest hold around 30%. This sample comprised peripheral blood mononuclear cells (PBMCs), obtained when the disease was refractory, from a patient treated with antithyroid drugs. The receptors were sampled from a woman aged 40 to 49 with Graves disease. Each CDR3 is given with its conserved first and last residue. The order of the fields is V gene, J gene, D gene, clone size, CDR3 DNA, CDR3 protein. D genes are given only for firm matches. Size tells how often a clone was seen (once, few, many) or the class of an expanded clone, and some rows leave it out.

TRBV28,TRBJ1-4,TRBD1,many,TGTGCCAGCAGTTCCAGGGGGGCAACTAATGAAAAACTGTTTTTT,CASSSRGATNEKLFF
TRBV7-2,TRBJ1-6,NA,many,TGTGCCAGCAACCTCGTAGTAGGTCGGTGGGGTTCACCCCTCCACTTT,CASNLVVGRWGSPLHF
TRBV28,TRBJ2-7,NA,many,TGTGCCAGCAGTTTCCGGACAGACGAGCAGTACTTC,CASSFRTDEQYF
TRBV27,TRBJ2-2,NA,NA,TGTGCCAGCAGCCTATTGCGTCGGGCCGGCCGTGACACCGGGGAGCTGTTTTTT,CASSLLRRAGRDTGELFF
TRBV11-2,TRBJ2-3,NA,NA,TGTGCCAGCAGCTTAGTAGGGGGAGGGCCGGCGGATACGCAGTATTTT,CASSLVGGGPADTQYF
TRBV9,TRBJ2-3,NA,NA,TGTGCCAGCAGCGTAGAGGCTCTGGGTACAGATACGCAGTATTTT,CASSVEALGTDTQYF
TRBV6-1,TRBJ1-1,TRBD1,many,TGTGCCAGCAGGGGAAGGGGACAGGCGAACACTGAAGCTTTCTTT,CASRGRGQANTEAFF
TRBV2,TRBJ2-5,NA,many,TGTGCCAGCAGTCCCCGGGCCCAAGAGACCCAGTACTTC,CASSPRAQETQYF
TRBV2,TRBJ2-6,NA,few,TGTGCCAGCGCCTTATCCGGGACCAACGTCCTGACTTTC,CASALSGTNVLTF
TRBV7-3,TRBJ2-3,NA,NA,TGTGCCAGCAGCCAAGGGAGGGGGCTCACAGATACGCAGTATTTT,CASSQGRGLTDTQYF
TRBV6-2/TRBV6-3,TRBJ2-1,TRBD2,many,TGTGCCAGCAGTTTGGGGCCGGGGCGGGAGGTGTTCTTC,CASSLGPGREVFF
TRBV5-4,TRBJ2-5,NA,NA,TGTGCCAGCAGCTTGCCCAGGGATGAGACCCAGTACTTC,CASSLPRDETQYF
TRBV10-2,TRBJ1-3,NA,NA,TGCGCCAGCAGTGAGCCTGGGGGCTCTGGAAACACCATATATTTT,CASSEPGGSGNTIYF
TRBV4-1,TRBJ2-3,TRBD2,NA,TGCGCCAGCACCCCTCTACTAGCGGGAGTTAGCACAGATACGCAGTATTTT,CASTPLLAGVSTDTQYF
TRBV28,TRBJ2-2,TRBD2,many,TGTGCCAGCAGTTTAGCACTAGCGGGAGCTGGGGAGCTGTTTTTT,CASSLALAGAGELFF
TRBV7-9,TRBJ1-4,NA,many,TGTGCCAGCAGCTTCAGGGGAGATGCTGAAAAACTGTTTTTT,CASSFRGDAEKLFF
TRBV4-3,TRBJ1-2,NA,NA,TGCGCCAGCAGCCAAGGGCTTCTCCCTAATGGCTACACCTTC,CASSQGLLPNGYTF
TRBV3-1,TRBJ1-2,TRBD1,many,TGTGCCAGCAGCCAAGATGACAGGGCCTTAAGGGGCTACACCTTC,CASSQDDRALRGYTF
TRBV11-2,TRBJ2-5,NA,few,TGTGCCAGCAGACTTGGGAGCGGACTGTGGCAAGAGACCCAGTACTTC,CASRLGSGLWQETQYF
TRBV5-1,TRBJ2-7,TRBD1,few,TGCGCCAGCAGCCTCAGGACAGGGTTCCTCCTTCGCCACGAGCAGTACTTC,CASSLRTGFLLRHEQYF
TRBV28,TRBJ1-5,NA,few,TGTGTCAGCAGTTTTTGGGGGGTGAATCAGCCCCAGCATTTT,CVSSFWGVNQPQHF
TRBV6-1,TRBJ2-7,TRBD2,NA,TGTGCCAGCAGTCGTAGACGACCCCGGGACGGGGGGAACGAGCAGTACTTC,CASSRRRPRDGGNEQYF
TRBV5-1,TRBJ2-7,NA,NA,TGCGCCAGCAGCTCCCTGAGTGGAAACGAGCAGTACTTC,CASSSLSGNEQYF
TRBV18,TRBJ2-5,NA,few,TGTGCCAGCTCACCACCGGAGGCGGCCCAGTACTTC,CASSPPEAAQYF
TRBV4-1,TRBJ1-1,NA,few,TGCGCCAGCAGCCAAGAAGCGAGAACACACCCTGAAGCTTTCTTT,CASSQEARTHPEAFF
TRBV3-1,TRBJ1-2,TRBD1,few,TGTGCCAGCAGCCCCGGACAGGCTCCTAACTATGGCTACACCTTC,CASSPGQAPNYGYTF
TRBV19,TRBJ1-5,NA,once,TGTGCCAGTAGTATGACCGCCAGGAAGAATCCTCAGCCCCAGCATTTT,CASSMTARKNPQPQHF
TRBV6-1,TRBJ2-1,NA,many,TGTGCCAGCCGTATCAGGGCGGCGTACAATGAGCAGTTCTTC,CASRIRAAYNEQFF